This TCR beta chain originates from a study of cytomegalovirus exposure and HLA in healthy donors. Study observations and caveats: Relative to the approximately 660-donor mean, N-insertions were reportedly fewer in an Asian-associated ancestry cluster in a later analysis.

To note about this clone: Its antigen remains unknown.

Both 60 Vbeta primers and 13 Jbeta primers went into the PCR. This table comes from immunoSEQ multiplex PCR, and its TCRdb copy is limited to in-frame clones, with some not included. The data contain more than 200,000 clones, more than 70% of them seen just once; the ten biggest clones take up over 1%. CDR1 is LGHNA and CDR2 is YSLEER in the germline V gene. V lost 1 base and J 2 bases, leaving 16 bases between the germline ends. There are 17 residues in the CDR3. The origin of this receptor is a human donor in good health. The chain has TRBV4-3 and TRBJ2-3, with a tentative D call TRBD2 (5 bases). The sequenced material came from PBMCs. In DNA, the CDR3 is TGCGCCAGCAGCCAAGCGGATTCTAGCATCCACACAGATACGCAGTATTTT. It encodes CASSQADSSIHTDTQYF.